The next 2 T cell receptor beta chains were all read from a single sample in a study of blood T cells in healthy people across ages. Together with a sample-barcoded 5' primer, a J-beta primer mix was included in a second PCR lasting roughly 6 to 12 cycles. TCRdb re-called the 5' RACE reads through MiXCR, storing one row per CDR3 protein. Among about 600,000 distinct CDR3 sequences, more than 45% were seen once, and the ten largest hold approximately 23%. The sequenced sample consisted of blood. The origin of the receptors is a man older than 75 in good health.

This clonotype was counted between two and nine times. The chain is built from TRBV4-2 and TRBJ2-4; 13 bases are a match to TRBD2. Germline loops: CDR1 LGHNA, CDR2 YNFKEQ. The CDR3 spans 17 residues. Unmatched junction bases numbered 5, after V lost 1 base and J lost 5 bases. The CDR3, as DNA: TGTGCCAGCAGCCAAGCCGGGACTAGCGGGAACCAAAACATTCAGTACTTC. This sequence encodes CASSQAGTSGNQNIQYF.

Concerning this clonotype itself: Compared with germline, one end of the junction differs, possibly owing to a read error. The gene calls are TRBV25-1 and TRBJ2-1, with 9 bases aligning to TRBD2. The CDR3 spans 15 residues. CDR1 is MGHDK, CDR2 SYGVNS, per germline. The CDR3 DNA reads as TGTGCCAACAGTATCATAGCGGGAGCGAATAATGAGCAGTTCTTC. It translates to CANSIIAGANNEQFF.